The clone carrying this T cell receptor (beta chain) was detected ten times or more. The V and J ends lost 1 base and 6 bases, in that order; junction bases with no gene match: 8. Germline CDR1 MGHDK, CDR2 SYGVNS. This CDR3 region has 16 residues. TCRdb reanalysed the 5' RACE reads using MiXCR and keeps one entry per CDR3 protein. The sample records about 210,000 distinct CDR3 sequences, under 8.5% being singletons. The data were obtained in a study of CD8 T cells in ankylosing spondylitis. Input material: blood, either unsorted or a sorted T cell fraction (not recorded which). The gene calls are TRBV25-1 and TRBJ2-1; TRBD2 matches 8 bases. The sequence was collected from a female donor with ankylosing spondylitis or in good health (not recorded which). CDR3 sequence (DNA): TGTGCCAGCAGTGAATTTCTGGCTAGCGGGCGCAATGAGCAGTTCTTC. It specifies CASSEFLASGRNEQFF.